This T cell receptor beta chain is drawn from a study of identical twins. Each CDR3 protein is one row after TCRdb ran MiXCR on the 5' RACE reads. The sample shows more than 600,000 distinct CDR3 sequences, 15% to 20% of them seen only once. Germline-derived CDR1 and CDR2 are SGDLS and YYNGEE. V lost 0 bases and J lost 5; bases outside the gene matches: 6. This CDR3 contains 17 residues. A remark on this clonotype: Its antigen remains unidentified.

Findings and caveats of the study: Sequences that were beta out-of-frame showed weaker excess twin sharing.

In addition, the sample was reused for a study of T cells expressing NK-cell markers. That publication notes: Top CD8+ clonotypes included the dominant CD3+CD56+NKG2C+ clonotypes in 5 to 7 donors. Once again these clonotypes came out on top in the CD3+CD56-NKG2C+ fraction of several donors.

The genes are TRBV9 and TRBJ2-1; 12 nucleotides line up with TRBD2. Sample: PBMCs. This sequence was found in a young woman in good health. The DNA of the CDR3 is TGTGCCAGCAGCGTAGGTGGGTGGACTAGCGGGGACAATGAGCAGTTCTTC. Its protein product is CASSVGGWTSGDNEQFF.